The 8 T cell receptor beta chains below come from one sample, sequenced in a study of blood T cell repertoires in COVID-19. Libraries were prepared by immunoSEQ multiplex PCR; TCRdb keeps only in-frame clonotypes and omits some of them. Of roughly 100,000 clones listed, 71% were seen once; the top ten hold roughly 0.9%. Sequenced input: peripheral blood. The origin of the receptors is a human donor with acute or convalescent COVID-19. The donor label of this sample is uncertain.

Only one count was recorded for this clone. This chain uses TRBV7-2 with TRBJ2-5, with D perhaps TRBD2 (5 bases). The CDR3 is 12 amino acids. Germline values: CDR1 SGHTA, CDR2 FQGNSA. V lost 4 bases to trimming and J lost 10 bases, with 13 bases between them. CDR3 sequence reads: CASSSTLAVQYF. Written as DNA, the CDR3 is TGTGCCAGCAGCTCCACGCTAGCAGTCCAGTACTTC.

The chain recombines TRBV9 with TRBJ1-1; weak D call: TRBD1 (5 bases). Trimming took 2 bases from V and 0 from J, leaving 8 bases between them. CDR1 SGDLS and CDR2 YYNGEE come from the germline V gene. The CDR3 runs to 14 residues. CDR3 amino acids: CASSVGGMNTEAFF. The CDR3 coding sequence is TGTGCCAGCAGCGTGGGGGGAATGAACACTGAAGCTTTCTTT.

The chain uses TRBV30 and TRBJ1-2; no clear D. This CDR3 comprises 12 residues. Looked up from germline, CDR1 is GTSNPN and CDR2 is SVGIG (reference sequence). The germline V and J ends were trimmed by 4 bases and 0 bases, with 6 bases remaining between them. In nucleotides, the CDR3 is TGTGCCTGGAACCAGGCTAACTATGGCTACACCTTC. This encodes CAWNQANYGYTF. The whole variable domain, remainder taken from reference TRBV30 and TRBJ1-2, is SQTIHQWPATLVQPVGSPLSLECTVEGTSNPNLYWYRQAAGRGLQLLFYSVGIGQISSEVPQNLSASRPQDRQFILSSKKLLLSDSGFYLCAWNQANYGYTFGSGTRLTVV.

The gene calls are TRBV30 and TRBJ1-3; a possible D gene is TRBD1 (6 bases). CDR1 and CDR2 from the germline V gene are GTSNPN and SVGIG (reference sequence). V lost 4 bases to trimming and J lost 1 base, with 20 bases between them. CDR3 size: 17 residues. In DNA, the CDR3 is TGTGCCTGGAAATCAGGTGGGGGGGCTTCGTCTGGAAACACCATATATTTT. Its translation: CAWKSGGGASSGNTIYF.

The chain is built from TRBV6-5 and TRBJ1-2; TRBD1 is a possible D gene (6 bases). Trimming took 9 bases from V and 7 from J, leaving 21 bases between them. The CDR3 totals 14 residues. Germline V gives CDR1 MNHEY, CDR2 SVGAGI. The chain's CDR3 is CASSDRNPTIGYTF. CDR3 in DNA: TGTGCCAGTTCGGACAGAAACCCTACTATTGGCTACACCTTC.

J is TRBJ2-3 and V is TRBV29-1, with TRBD2 identical over 9 bases. Germline assignment: CDR1 SQVTM and CDR2 ANQGSEA. CDR3 size: 16 residues. The V segment lost 6 bases and the J segment 2 bases; nucleotides outside the gene matches: 12. The chain's CDR3 is CSVPPPGLALTDTQYF. CDR3 in DNA: TGCAGCGTCCCCCCCCCGGGACTAGCTCTCACAGATACGCAGTATTTT.

The J gene is TRBJ2-1, the V gene TRBV15; 8 bases map to TRBD2. The CDR3 extends over 16 amino acids. V was pared by 0 bases and J by 2 bases, with 3 bases of the junction left unmatched. Germline V gene sequence: CDR1 LNHNV, CDR2 YYDKDF (reference sequence). DNA of the CDR3: TGTGCCACCAGCAGAGATCGGGGGGGTCCCTACAATGAGCAGTTCTTC. Translation: CATSRDRGGPYNEQFF.

This chain uses TRBV3-1 (or the pseudogene TRBV3-2) with TRBJ1-3, with 8 bases that match TRBD1. The junction had 6 bases not matched to a gene; V was cut back by 6 bases and J by 5 bases. Germline V gene lookup returns CDR1 LGHDT and CDR2 YNNKEL (reference sequence). The CDR3 runs to 14 residues. The CDR3 loop is CASRDRVGRNTIYF. CDR3 nucleotide sequence: TGTGCCAGCAGGGACAGGGTTGGTAGAAACACCATATATTTT.